One sample yielded the 7 T cell receptor beta chains listed below, sequenced in a study of blood T cell repertoires in COVID-19. Method: immunoSEQ multiplex PCR; TCRdb's copy keeps in-frame clones and lacks some. Of more than 70,000 clones in the sample, roughly 86% were seen once. The material sequenced was peripheral blood. The receptors were sampled from a woman over 75 in a cohort sampled during active or convalescent COVID-19.

This chain links TRBV30 with TRBJ1-5, with D uncertain. The CDR3 is made up of 14 amino acids. The V end was cut by 0 bases, the J end by 0 bases, with 6 bases between. In germline, CDR1 is GTSNPN, CDR2 SVGIG (reference sequence). CDR3: CAWSVGSSNQPQHF. CDR3 DNA sequence: TGTGCCTGGAGTGTCGGGTCTAGCAATCAGCCCCAGCATTTT. The entire variable domain, with the rest obtained from reference TRBV30 and TRBJ1-5, is as follows: SQTIHQWPATLVQPVGSPLSLECTVEGTSNPNLYWYRQAAGRGLQLLFYSVGIGQISSEVPQNLSASRPQDRQFILSSKKLLLSDSGFYLCAWSVGSSNQPQHFGDGTRLSIL.

The genes are TRBV5-1 and TRBJ1-5; D might be TRBD1 (5 bases). CDR1 is SGHRS, CDR2 YFSETQ, per germline. Trimming removed 0 bases from V and 6 bases from J, with 13 bases in between. The CDR3 is 15 residues long. The CDR3 coding sequence is TGCGCCAGCAGCTTGGAAGGGGCTCCCGGTCAGCCCCAGCATTTT. Translated: CASSLEGAPGQPQHF.

The J gene is TRBJ2-1, the V gene TRBV2; 12 bases agree with TRBD2. The CDR3 is 14 residues long. Per germline, CDR1 SNHLY and CDR2 FYNNEI. The J segment lost 5 bases and the V segment lost 8 bases, leaving 4 bases of the junction unmatched. CDR3 nucleotide sequence: TGTGCCAGCCGACTAGCGGGAGAAGACAATGAGCAGTTCTTC. Translation: CASRLAGEDNEQFF.

The rearrangement links TRBV12-3 or TRBV12-4 to TRBJ1-2; TRBD1 agrees at 9 bases. With V trimmed by 5 bases and J by 5 bases, 3 bases remained unmatched. This CDR3 comprises 13 residues. CDR3 nucleotides: TGTGCCAGCAGTAAACAGGGGGCTTATGGCTACACCTTC. Its protein is CASSKQGAYGYTF.

The chain recombines TRBV6-5 with TRBJ1-1; TRBD1 matches at 12 bases. The CDR3 covers 15 residues. Trimming at V came to 2 bases and at J to 5 bases, leaving 3 bases not matched to a gene. In germline, CDR1 is MNHEY, CDR2 SVGAGI. DNA of the CDR3: TGTGCCAGCAGTTACGGGGGACAGGGGGCAACTGAAGCTTTCTTT. It specifies CASSYGGQGATEAFF.

This clone was detected only once. The J gene is TRBJ1-1, the V gene TRBV7-6; D is ambiguous. This CDR3 has 15 amino acids. Germline V lookup: CDR1 SGHVS, CDR2 FNYEAQ. The V and J ends lost 0 bases and 1 base respectively, with 9 bases between them. The DNA of the CDR3 is TGTGCCAGCAGCTTAGCCCCAGGAAGGAACACTGAAGCTTTCTTT. This translates into CASSLAPGRNTEAFF.

The chain employs TRBV5-4 and TRBJ1-1, with no clear D. Trimming pared 0 bases from V and 1 base from J, leaving 4 bases between. Germline V gene sequence: CDR1 SGHNT, CDR2 YYREEE (reference sequence). The CDR3 has 13 residues. CDR3 coding DNA: TGTGCCAGCAGCTTGGCCAGGAACACTGAAGCTTTCTTT. Protein sequence: CASSLARNTEAFF. Variable domain in full (rest from reference TRBV5-4 and TRBJ1-1): ETGVTQSPTHLIKTRGQQVTLRCSSQSGHNTVSWYQQALGQGPQFIFQYYREEENGRGNFPPRFSGLQFPNYSSELNVNALELDDSALYLCASSLARNTEAFFGQGTRLTVV.